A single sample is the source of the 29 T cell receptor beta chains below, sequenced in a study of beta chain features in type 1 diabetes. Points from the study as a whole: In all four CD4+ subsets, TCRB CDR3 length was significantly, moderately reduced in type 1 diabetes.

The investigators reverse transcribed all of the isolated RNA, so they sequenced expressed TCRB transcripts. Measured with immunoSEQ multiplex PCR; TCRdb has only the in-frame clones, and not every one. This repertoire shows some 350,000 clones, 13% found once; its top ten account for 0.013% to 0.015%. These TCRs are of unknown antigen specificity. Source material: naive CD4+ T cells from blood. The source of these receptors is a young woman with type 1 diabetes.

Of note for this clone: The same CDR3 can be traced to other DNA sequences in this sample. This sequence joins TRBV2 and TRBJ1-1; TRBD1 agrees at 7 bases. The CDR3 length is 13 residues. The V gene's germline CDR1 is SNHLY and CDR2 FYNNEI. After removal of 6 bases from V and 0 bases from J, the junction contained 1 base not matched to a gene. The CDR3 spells CASRGQVNTEAFF. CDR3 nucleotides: TGTGCCAGCAGAGGACAGGTGAACACTGAAGCTTTCTTT.

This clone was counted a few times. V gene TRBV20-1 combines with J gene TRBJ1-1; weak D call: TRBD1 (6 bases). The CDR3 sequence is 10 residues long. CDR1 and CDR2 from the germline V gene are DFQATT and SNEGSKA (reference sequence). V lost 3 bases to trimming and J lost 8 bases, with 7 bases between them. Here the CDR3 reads CSARDREAFF. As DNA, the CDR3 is TGCAGTGCTAGGGACAGAGAAGCTTTCTTT.

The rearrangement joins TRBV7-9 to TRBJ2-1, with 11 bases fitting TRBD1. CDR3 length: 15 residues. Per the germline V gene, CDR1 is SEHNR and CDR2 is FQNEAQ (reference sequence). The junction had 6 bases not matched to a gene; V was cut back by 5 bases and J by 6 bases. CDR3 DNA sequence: TGTGCCAGCAGCCGTGGGACAGGGGGGATCAATGAGCAGTTCTTC. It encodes CASSRGTGGINEQFF. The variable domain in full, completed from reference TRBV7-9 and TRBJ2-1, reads DTGVSQNPRHKITKRGQNVTFRCDPISEHNRLYWYRQTLGQGPEFLTYFQNEAQLEKSRLLSDRFSAERPKGSFSTLEIQRTEQGDSAMYLCASSRGTGGINEQFFGPGTRLTVL.

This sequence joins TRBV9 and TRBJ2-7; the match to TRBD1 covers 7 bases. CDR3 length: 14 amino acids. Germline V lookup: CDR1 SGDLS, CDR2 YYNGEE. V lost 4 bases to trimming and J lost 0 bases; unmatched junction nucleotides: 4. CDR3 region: CASSPRQGSYEQYF. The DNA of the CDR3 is TGTGCCAGCAGCCCCAGACAGGGCTCCTACGAGCAGTACTTC.

The CDR3 DNA reads TGCAGCGCCTTGGGGAGGTTATGGGACTATGGGTTTCCGAACAATGAGCAGTTCTTC. It codes for CSALGRLWDYGFPNNEQFF. The chain is built from TRBV29-1 and TRBJ2-1, with 7 bases aligning to TRBD2. The CDR3 has 19 amino acids. The germline gives CDR1 SQVTM, CDR2 ANQGSEA. Trimming took 7 bases from V and 5 from J; bases not matched to a gene: 26.

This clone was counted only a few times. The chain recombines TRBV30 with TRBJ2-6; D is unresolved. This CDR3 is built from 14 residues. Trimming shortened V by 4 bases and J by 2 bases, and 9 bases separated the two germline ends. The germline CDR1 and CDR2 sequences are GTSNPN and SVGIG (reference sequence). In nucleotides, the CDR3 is TGTGCCTGGACGGTCCCCCCTGGGGCCAACGTCCTGACTTTC. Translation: CAWTVPPGANVLTF.

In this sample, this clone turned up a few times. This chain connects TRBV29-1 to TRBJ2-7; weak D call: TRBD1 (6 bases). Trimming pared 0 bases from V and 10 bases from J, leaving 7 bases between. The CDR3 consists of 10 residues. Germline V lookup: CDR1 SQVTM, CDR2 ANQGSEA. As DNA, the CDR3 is TGCAGCGTTGAAGACAGGGGACAGTACTTC. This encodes CSVEDRGQYF.

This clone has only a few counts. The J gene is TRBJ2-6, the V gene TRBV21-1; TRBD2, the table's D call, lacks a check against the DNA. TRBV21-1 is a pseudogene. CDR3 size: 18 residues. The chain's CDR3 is CASSTRPGLHSGANVLTF. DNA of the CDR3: TGTGCCAGCAGCACAAGACCGGGACTGCACTCTGGGGCCAACGTCCTGACTTTC.

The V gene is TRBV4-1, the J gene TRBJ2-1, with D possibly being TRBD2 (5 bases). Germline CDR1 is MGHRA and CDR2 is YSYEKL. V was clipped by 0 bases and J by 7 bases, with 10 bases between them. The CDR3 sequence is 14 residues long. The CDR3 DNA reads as TGCGCCAGCAGCCAAGAAGGAGGTAGGAATGAGCAGTTCTTC. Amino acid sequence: CASSQEGGRNEQFF.

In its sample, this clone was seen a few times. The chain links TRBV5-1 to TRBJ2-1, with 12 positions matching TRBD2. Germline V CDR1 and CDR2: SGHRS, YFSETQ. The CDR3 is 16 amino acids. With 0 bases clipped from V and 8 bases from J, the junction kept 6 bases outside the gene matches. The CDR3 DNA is TGCGCCAGCAGCTTGGGTCTAGCGGGAGGGCCACATGAGCAGTTCTTC. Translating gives CASSLGLAGGPHEQFF.

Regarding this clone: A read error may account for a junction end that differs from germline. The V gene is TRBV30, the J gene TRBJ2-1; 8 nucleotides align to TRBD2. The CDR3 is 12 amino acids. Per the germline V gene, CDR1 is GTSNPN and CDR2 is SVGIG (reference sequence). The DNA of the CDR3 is TGTGCCCGGAGCGGGAGTCAGAATGAGCAGTTCTTC. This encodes CARSGSQNEQFF.

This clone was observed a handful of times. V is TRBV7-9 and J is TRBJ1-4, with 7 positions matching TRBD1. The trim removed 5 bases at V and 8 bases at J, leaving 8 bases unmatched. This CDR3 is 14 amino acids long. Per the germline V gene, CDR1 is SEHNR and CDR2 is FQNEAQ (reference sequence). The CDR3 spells CASSPRQGGEKLFF. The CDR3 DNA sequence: TGTGCCAGCAGCCCGCGACAGGGAGGAGAAAAACTGTTTTTT.

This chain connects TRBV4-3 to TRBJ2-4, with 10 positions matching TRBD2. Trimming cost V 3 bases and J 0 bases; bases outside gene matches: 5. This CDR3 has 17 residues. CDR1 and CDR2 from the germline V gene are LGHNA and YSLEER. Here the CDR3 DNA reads TGCGCCAGCAGCCATCGCGGACTAGCGGAAGCCAAAAACATTCAGTACTTC. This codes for CASSHRGLAEAKNIQYF.

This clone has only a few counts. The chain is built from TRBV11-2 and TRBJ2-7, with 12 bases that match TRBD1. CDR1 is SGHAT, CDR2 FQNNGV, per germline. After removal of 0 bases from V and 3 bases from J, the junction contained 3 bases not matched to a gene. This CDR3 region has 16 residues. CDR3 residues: CASSLDGDRGLYEQYF. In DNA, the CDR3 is TGTGCCAGCAGCTTAGATGGGGACAGGGGGCTCTACGAGCAGTACTTC. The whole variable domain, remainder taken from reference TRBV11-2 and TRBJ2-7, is EAGVAQSPRYKIIEKRQSVAFWCNPISGHATLYWYQQILGQGPKLLIQFQNNGVVDDSQLPKDRFSAERLKGVDSTLKIQPAKLEDSAVYLCASSLDGDRGLYEQYFGPGTRLTVT.

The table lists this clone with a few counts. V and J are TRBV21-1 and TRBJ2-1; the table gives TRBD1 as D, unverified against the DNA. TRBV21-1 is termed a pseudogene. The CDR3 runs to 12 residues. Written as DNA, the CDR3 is TGTGCCAGCAGCAAAGGAACAGGGCTCCAGTTCTTC. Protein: CASSKGTGLQFF.

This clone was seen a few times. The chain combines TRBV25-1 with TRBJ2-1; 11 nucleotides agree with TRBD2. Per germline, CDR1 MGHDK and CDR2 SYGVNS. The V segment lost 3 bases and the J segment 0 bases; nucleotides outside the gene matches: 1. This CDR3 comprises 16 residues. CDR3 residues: CASSDTSGSSYNEQFF. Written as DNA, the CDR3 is TGTGCCAGCAGTGATACTAGCGGGAGCTCCTACAATGAGCAGTTCTTC.

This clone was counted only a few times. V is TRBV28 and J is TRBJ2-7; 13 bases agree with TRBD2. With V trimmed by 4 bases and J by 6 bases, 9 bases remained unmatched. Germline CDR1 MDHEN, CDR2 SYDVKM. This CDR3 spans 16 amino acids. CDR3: CASSSRTSGSTGEQYV. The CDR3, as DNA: TGTGCCAGCAGTTCTAGGACTAGCGGGAGCACTGGCGAGCAGTACGTC.

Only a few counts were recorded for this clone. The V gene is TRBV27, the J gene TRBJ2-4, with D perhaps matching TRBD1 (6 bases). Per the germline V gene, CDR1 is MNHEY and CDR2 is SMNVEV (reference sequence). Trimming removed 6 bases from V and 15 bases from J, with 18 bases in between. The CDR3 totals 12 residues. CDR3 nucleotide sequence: TGTGCCAGCAGCAACTACAGGGAATCCCCGTACTTC. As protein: CASSNYRESPYF.

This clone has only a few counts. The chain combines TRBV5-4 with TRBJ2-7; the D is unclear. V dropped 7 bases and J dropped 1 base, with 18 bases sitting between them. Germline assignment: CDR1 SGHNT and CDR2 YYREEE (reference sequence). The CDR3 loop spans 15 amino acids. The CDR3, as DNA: TGTGCCAGCCGGCCTTACGAGTCGGGTTCCTACGAGCAGTACTTC. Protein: CASRPYESGSYEQYF. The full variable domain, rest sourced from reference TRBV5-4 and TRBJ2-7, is ETGVTQSPTHLIKTRGQQVTLRCSSQSGHNTVSWYQQALGQGPQFIFQYYREEENGRGNFPPRFSGLQFPNYSSELNVNALELDDSALYLCASRPYESGSYEQYFGPGTRLTVT.

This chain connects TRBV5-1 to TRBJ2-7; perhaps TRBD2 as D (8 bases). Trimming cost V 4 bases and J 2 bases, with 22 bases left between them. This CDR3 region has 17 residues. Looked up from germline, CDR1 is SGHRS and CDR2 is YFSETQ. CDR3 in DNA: TGCGCCAGCAGCAGTGGTCGGGGGGGACAGCGGACCTACGAGCAGTACTTC. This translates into CASSSGRGGQRTYEQYF.

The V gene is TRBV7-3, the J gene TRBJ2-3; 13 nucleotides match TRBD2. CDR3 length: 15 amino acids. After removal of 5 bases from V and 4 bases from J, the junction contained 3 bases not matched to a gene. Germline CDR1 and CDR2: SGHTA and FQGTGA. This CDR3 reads CASSLLAGGPDTQYF. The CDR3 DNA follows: TGTGCCAGCAGCCTACTAGCGGGAGGGCCAGATACGCAGTATTTT.

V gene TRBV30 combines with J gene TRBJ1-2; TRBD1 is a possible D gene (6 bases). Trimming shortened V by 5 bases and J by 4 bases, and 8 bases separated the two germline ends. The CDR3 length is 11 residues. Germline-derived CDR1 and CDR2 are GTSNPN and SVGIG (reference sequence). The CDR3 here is CAWGQIYGYTF. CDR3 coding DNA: TGTGCCTGGGGACAGATCTATGGCTACACCTTC.

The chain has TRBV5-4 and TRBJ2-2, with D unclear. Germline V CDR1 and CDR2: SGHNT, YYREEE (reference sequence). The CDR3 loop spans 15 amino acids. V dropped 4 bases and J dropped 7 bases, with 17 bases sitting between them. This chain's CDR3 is CASSANGRKVGELFF. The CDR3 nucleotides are TGTGCCAGCAGCGCAAATGGCAGGAAAGTCGGGGAGCTGTTTTTT.

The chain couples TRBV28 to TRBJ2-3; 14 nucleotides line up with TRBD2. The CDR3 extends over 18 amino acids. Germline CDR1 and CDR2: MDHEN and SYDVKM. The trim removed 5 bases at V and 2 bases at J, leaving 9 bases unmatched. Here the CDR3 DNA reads TGTGCCAGCAGTCCCTGGACTAGCGGGGGGCCCTACACAGATACGCAGTATTTT. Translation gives CASSPWTSGGPYTDTQYF.

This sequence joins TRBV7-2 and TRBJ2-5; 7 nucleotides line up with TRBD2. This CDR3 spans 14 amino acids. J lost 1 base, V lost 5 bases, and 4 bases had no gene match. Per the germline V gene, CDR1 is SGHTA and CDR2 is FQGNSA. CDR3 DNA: TGTGCCAGCAGCGGACTAGTGGTCCAAGAGACCCAGTACTTC. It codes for CASSGLVVQETQYF.

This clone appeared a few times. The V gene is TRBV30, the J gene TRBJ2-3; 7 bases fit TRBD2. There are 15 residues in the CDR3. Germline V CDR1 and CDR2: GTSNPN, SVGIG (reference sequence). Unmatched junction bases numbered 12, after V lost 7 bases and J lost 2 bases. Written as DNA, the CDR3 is TGTGCCTTTTCGTCTGGACTAGTACACACAGATACGCAGTATTTT. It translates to CAFSSGLVHTDTQYF.

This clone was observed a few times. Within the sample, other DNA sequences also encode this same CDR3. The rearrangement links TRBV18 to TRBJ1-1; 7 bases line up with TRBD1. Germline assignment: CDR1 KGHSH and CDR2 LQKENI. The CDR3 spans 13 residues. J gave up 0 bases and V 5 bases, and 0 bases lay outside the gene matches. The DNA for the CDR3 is TGTGCCAGCTCAGGACAGGTGAACACTGAAGCTTTCTTT. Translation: CASSGQVNTEAFF.

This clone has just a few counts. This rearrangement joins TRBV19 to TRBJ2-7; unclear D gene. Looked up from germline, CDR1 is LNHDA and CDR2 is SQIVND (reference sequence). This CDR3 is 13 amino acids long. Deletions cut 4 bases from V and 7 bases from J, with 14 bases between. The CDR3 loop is CASSTQLTGEQYV. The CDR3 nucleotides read TGTGCCAGTAGTACCCAGCTCACCGGGGAGCAGTACGTC.

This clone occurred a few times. The CDR3: CSVEAGQNTEAFF. The CDR3 region has the DNA TGCAGCGTTGAAGCAGGACAAAACACTGAAGCTTTCTTT. The chain recombines TRBV29-1 with TRBJ1-1; D perhaps matches TRBD1 (5 bases). Trimming left V 1 base short and J 2 bases short, with 8 bases between. Germline CDR1 is SQVTM and CDR2 is ANQGSEA. The CDR3 sequence is 13 residues long.